Each of the 2 T cell receptor beta chains below was sequenced from the same sample in a study of T cell repertoires in cytomegalovirus infection. TCRdb reanalysed the reads using MiXCR and keeps one entry per CDR3 protein. The sample records a few hundred thousand distinct CDR3 sequences, more than 8% being singletons. The specimen was PBMCs. The receptor source for this set is a human donor in good health (CMV status not recorded). Some clones in this sample may be carry-over from other donors' samples.

The chain recombines TRBV7-6 with TRBJ1-2; a weak D match, TRBD1 (5 bases). The length of the CDR3 is 10 residues. Per germline, CDR1 SGHVS and CDR2 FNYEAQ. Trimming shortened V by 10 bases and J by 3 bases, and 6 bases separated the two germline ends. CDR3 region: CAIQDYGYTF. The DNA for the CDR3 is TGTGCCATACAGGACTATGGCTACACCTTC.

This clonotype has only a few counts. The gene calls are TRBV5-1 and TRBJ2-2, with D unresolved. The V gene's germline CDR1 is SGHRS and CDR2 YFSETQ. V lost 5 bases and J 5 bases, leaving 13 bases between the germline ends. The CDR3 totals 14 residues. DNA for the CDR3: TGCGCCAGCAGAAGTGAAGCGCGGACCGGGGAGCTGTTTTTT. It translates to CASRSEARTGELFF. Full variable domain (rest looked up from reference TRBV5-1 and TRBJ2-2): KAGVTQTPRYLIKTRGQQVTLSCSPISGHRSVSWYQQTPGQGLQFLFEYFSETQRNKGNFPGRFSGRQFSNSRSEMNVSTLELGDSALYLCASRSEARTGELFFGEGSRLTVL.